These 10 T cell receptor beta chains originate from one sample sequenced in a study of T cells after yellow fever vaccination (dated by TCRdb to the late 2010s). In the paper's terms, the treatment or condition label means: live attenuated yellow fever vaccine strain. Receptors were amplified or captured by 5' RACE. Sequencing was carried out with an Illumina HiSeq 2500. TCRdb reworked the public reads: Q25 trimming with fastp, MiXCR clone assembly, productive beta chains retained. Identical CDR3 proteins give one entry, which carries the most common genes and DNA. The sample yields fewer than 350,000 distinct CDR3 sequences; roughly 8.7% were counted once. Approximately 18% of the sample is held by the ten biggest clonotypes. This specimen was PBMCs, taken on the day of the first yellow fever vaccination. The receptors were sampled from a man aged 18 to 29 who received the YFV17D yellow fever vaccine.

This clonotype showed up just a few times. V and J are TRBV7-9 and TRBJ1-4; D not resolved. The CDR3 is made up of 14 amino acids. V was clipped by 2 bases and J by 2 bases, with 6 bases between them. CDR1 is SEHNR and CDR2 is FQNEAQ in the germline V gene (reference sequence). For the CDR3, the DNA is TGTGCCAGCAGCTTAATGGGGACTAATGAAAAACTGTTTTTT. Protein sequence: CASSLMGTNEKLFF.

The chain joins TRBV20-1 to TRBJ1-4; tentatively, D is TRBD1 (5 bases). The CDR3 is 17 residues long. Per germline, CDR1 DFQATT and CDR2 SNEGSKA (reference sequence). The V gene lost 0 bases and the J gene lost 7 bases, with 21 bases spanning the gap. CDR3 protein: CSARDTGTGYPREKLFF. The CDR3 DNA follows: TGCAGTGCTAGAGATACCGGGACCGGTTATCCCCGTGAAAAACTGTTTTTT.

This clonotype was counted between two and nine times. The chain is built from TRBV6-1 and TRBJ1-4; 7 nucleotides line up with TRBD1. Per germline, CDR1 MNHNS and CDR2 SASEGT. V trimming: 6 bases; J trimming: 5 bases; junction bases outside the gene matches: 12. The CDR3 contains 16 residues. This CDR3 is CASRLTGRGGNEKLFF. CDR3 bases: TGTGCCAGCAGACTGACAGGGAGGGGGGGGAATGAAAAACTGTTTTTT.

CDR3 bases: TGTGCCAGCAGTGCCCGGGGCCACAATGAGCAGTTCTTC. The encoded protein is CASSARGHNEQFF. This chain links TRBV12-3 or TRBV12-4 with TRBJ2-1, with D perhaps TRBD1 or TRBD2 (5 bases each). The CDR3 is 13 amino acids. V lost 5 bases and J lost 5, with 10 bases in between.

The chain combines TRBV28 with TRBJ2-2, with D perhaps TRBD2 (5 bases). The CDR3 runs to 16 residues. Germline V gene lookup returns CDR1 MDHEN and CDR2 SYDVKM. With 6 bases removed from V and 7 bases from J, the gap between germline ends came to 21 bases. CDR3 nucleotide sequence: TGTGCCAGCAGCAACCCTAGCCGTCTCTACAGCGGGGAGCTGTTTTTT. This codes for CASSNPSRLYSGELFF.

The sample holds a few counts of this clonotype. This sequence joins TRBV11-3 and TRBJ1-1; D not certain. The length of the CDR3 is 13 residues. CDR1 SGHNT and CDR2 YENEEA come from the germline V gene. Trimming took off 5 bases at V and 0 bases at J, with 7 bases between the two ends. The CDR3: CASSSDMNTEAFF. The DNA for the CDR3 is TGTGCCAGCAGCAGCGACATGAACACTGAAGCTTTCTTT. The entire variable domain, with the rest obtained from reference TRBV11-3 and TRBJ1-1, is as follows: EAGVVQSPRYKIIEKKQPVAFWCNPISGHNTLYWYLQNLGQGPELLIRYENEEAVDDSQLPKDRFSAERLKGVDSTLKIQPAELGDSAVYLCASSSDMNTEAFFGQGTRLTVV.

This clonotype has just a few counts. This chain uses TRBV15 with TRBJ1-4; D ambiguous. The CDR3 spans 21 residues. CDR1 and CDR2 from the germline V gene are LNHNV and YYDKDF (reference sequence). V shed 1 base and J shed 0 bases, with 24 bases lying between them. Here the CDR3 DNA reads TGTGCCACCAGCAGAGGACAAGGCCGTCGGTTCCGGTTTACAACTAATGAAAAACTGTTTTTT. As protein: CATSRGQGRRFRFTTNEKLFF.

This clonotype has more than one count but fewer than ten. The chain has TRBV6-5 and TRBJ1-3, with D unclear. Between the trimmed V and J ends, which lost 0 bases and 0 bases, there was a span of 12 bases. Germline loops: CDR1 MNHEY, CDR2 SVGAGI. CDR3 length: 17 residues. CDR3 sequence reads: CASSYSKHPFSGNTIYF. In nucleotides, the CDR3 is TGTGCCAGCAGTTACTCGAAACATCCCTTCTCTGGAAACACCATATATTTT.

CDR3 amino acids: CASSARTGGSQPQHF. CDR3 coding DNA: TGTGCCAGCAGCGCCCGGACAGGGGGCAGTCAGCCCCAGCATTTT. V usage is TRBV7-2 and J usage is TRBJ1-5, with 11 bases identical to TRBD1. The junction had 6 bases not matched to a gene; V was cut back by 5 bases and J by 6 bases. Germline CDR1 is SGHTA and CDR2 is FQGNSA. The CDR3 runs 15 residues.

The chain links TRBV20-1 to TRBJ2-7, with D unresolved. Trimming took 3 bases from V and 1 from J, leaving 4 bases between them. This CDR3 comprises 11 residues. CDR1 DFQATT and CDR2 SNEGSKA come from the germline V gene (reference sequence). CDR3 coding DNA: TGCAGTGCTAGCTGGTCCTACGAGCAGTACGTC. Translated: CSASWSYEQYV.